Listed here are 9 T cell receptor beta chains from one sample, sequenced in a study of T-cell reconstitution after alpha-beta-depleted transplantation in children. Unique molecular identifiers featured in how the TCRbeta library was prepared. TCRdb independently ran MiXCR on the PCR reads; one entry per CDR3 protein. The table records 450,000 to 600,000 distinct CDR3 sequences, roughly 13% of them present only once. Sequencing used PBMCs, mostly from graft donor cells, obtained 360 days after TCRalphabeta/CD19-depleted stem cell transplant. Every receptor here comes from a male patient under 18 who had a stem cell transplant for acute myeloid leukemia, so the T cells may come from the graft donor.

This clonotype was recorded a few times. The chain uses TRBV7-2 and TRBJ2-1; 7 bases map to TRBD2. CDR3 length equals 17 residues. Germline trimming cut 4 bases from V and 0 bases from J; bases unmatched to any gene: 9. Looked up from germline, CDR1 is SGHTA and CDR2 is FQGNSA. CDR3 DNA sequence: TGTGCCAGCAGCTCGGCACGACTAGCTTACTCCTACAATGAGCAGTTCTTC. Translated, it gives CASSSARLAYSYNEQFF. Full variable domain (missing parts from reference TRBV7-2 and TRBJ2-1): GAGVSQSPSNKVTEKGKDVELRCDPISGHTALYWYRQSLGQGLEFLIYFQGNSAPDKSGLPSDRFSAERTGGSVSTLTIQRTQQEDSAVYLCASSSARLAYSYNEQFFGPGTRLTVL.

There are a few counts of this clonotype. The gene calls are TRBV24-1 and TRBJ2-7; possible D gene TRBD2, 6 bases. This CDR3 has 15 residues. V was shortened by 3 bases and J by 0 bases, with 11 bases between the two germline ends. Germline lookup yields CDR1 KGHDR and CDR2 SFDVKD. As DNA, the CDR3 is TGTGCCACCAGTGATAGTGGCGGGAACTCCTACGAGCAGTACTTC. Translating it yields CATSDSGGNSYEQYF.

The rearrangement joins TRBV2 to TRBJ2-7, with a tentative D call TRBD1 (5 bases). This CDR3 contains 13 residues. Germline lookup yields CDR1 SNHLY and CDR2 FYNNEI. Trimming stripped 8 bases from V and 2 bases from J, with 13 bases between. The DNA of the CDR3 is TGTGCCAGCGATGAGACAGTCCCCTACGAGCAGTACTTC. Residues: CASDETVPYEQYF. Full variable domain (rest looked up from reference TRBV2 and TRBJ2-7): EPEVTQTPSHQVTQMGQEVILRCVPISNHLYFYWYRQILGQKVEFLVSFYNNEISEKSEIFDDQFSVERPDGSNFTLKIRSTKLEDSAMYFCASDETVPYEQYFGPGTRLTVT.

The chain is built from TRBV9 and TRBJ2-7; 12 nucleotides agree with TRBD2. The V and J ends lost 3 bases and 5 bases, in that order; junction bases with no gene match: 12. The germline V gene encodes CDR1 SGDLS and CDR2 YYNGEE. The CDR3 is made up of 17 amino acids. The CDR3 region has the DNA TGTGCCAGCAGCGCGGCCCGACTAGCGGGAGATCCCCACGAGCAGTACTTC. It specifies CASSAARLAGDPHEQYF.

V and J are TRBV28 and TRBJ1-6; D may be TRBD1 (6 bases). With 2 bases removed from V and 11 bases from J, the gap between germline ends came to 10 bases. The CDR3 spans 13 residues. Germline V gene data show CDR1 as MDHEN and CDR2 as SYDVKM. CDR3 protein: CASSLREGAPLHF. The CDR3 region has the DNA TGTGCCAGCAGTTTACGCGAGGGGGCACCCCTCCACTTT.

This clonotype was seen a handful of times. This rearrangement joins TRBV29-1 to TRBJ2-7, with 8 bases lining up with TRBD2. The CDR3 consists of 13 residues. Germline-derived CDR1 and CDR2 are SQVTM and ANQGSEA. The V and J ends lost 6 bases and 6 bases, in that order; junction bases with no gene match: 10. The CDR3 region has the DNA TGCAGCGTGGGGGGACTAGTTGGATCCGAGCAGTACTTC. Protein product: CSVGGLVGSEQYF.

The chain's CDR3 is CSVERSGENTGELFF. CDR3 DNA sequence: TGCAGCGTTGAAAGGTCGGGGGAGAACACCGGGGAGCTGTTTTTT. This chain uses TRBV29-1 with TRBJ2-2; the D gene is possibly TRBD2 (6 bases). Germline CDR1 reads SQVTM; CDR2 reads ANQGSEA. The CDR3 extends over 15 amino acids. V was shortened by 2 bases and J by 1 base, with 11 bases between the two germline ends.

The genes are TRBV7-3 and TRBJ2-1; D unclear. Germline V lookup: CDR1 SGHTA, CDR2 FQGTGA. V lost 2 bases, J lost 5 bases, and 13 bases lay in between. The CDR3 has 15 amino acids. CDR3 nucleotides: TGTGCCAGCAGCTTAGGCCCCCCAATCAACAATGAGCAGTTCTTC. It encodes CASSLGPPINNEQFF.

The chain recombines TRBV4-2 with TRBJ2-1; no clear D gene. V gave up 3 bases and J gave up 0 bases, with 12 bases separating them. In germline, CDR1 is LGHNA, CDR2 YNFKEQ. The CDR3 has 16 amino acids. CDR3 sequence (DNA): TGTGCCAGCAGCCAGTCCCCTTCGAGCTCCTACAATGAGCAGTTCTTC. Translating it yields CASSQSPSSSYNEQFF.